The source of this T cell receptor beta chain is a study of blood T cell repertoires in COVID-19. Study details: The study drew acute and convalescent COVID-19 samples from the United States, Italy and Spain. From T cells, B-cell-depleted T cells, or PBMCs came the material, which was cDNA or gDNA.

As processed by the authors: Using reference gene primer amplification, nucleated cell counts were estimated. Clones were read by immunoSEQ multiplex PCR, and TCRdb kept only the in-frame ones, dropping some. V and J calls and clone size are as listed in that table; D and trimming were resolved from the DNA. The sample has about 280,000 clones, roughly 86% seen once. The CDR3 covers 15 residues. Germline V gene sequence: CDR1 SEHNR, CDR2 FQNEAQ (reference sequence). The V end was cut by 0 bases, the J end by 2 bases, with 7 bases between. The sample holds a few counts of this clone. The chain couples TRBV7-9 to TRBJ2-2; a weak D match, TRBD2 (6 bases). The sample taken for sequencing was peripheral blood. The origin of this receptor is a man in his forties or fifties with active or convalescent COVID-19. CDR3 nucleotides: TGTGCCAGCAGCTTAGCACTAGCCAACACCGGGGAGCTGTTTTTT. Encoded protein: CASSLALANTGELFF.